One sample yielded the 7 T cell receptor beta chains listed below, sequenced in a study of blood T cell repertoires in COVID-19. Clones were sequenced by immunoSEQ multiplex PCR, and TCRdb holds only the in-frame ones, with some missing. Among 250,000 to 300,000 clones listed, approximately 90% were seen once. Sequenced input: peripheral blood. The origin of the receptors is a woman between 55 and 75 years old with acute or convalescent COVID-19.

In regard to this clone: The same CDR3 also results from other DNA sequences found in this sample. The V call is TRBV4-1, the J call TRBJ1-2; 9 bases line up with TRBD1. The junction had 2 bases not matched to a gene; V was cut back by 1 base and J by 2 bases. This CDR3 has 15 residues. Germline CDR1 MGHRA, CDR2 YSYEKL. The CDR3 DNA sequence: TGCGCCAGCAGCCAAGTTGGGACAGGGAACTATGGCTACACCTTC. Translating gives CASSQVGTGNYGYTF.

This chain joins TRBV10-3 and TRBJ2-7; 8 nucleotides line up with TRBD1. The J segment lost 5 bases and the V segment lost 2 bases, leaving 8 bases of the junction unmatched. The CDR3 is 15 residues long. Germline V CDR1 and CDR2: ENHRY, SYGVKD. CDR3 sequence: CAISERAGGTHEQYF. In DNA form, the CDR3 reads TGTGCCATCAGTGAGCGGGCAGGGGGCACTCACGAGCAGTACTTC.

The V gene is TRBV6-2 or TRBV6-3, the J gene TRBJ2-1, with D maybe TRBD2 (6 bases). The V end lost 4 bases, the J end lost 9 bases, and 16 bases lay between the germline ends. The CDR3 spans 14 residues. Germline-derived CDR1 and CDR2 are MNHEY and SVGEGT. Written as DNA, the CDR3 is TGTGCCAGCAGTTCGGGGGACTCCCCGGGTGAGCAGTTCTTC. This codes for CASSSGDSPGEQFF.

V gene TRBV4-3 combines with J gene TRBJ2-2; 10 nucleotides align to TRBD2. The CDR3 length is 16 residues. The J segment lost 3 bases and the V segment lost 5 bases, leaving 6 bases of the junction unmatched. Germline V gene data show CDR1 as LGHNA and CDR2 as YSLEER. CDR3 loop: CASSSGLALDTGELFF. CDR3 bases: TGCGCCAGCAGCTCGGGACTAGCGCTCGACACCGGGGAGCTGTTTTTT.

This clone has more than one count but fewer than ten. The V gene is TRBV9, the J gene TRBJ2-3, with 10 bases aligning to TRBD2. The germline V gene encodes CDR1 SGDLS and CDR2 YYNGEE. The CDR3 is 15 amino acids. J gave up 3 bases and V 0 bases, and 1 base lay outside the gene matches. The DNA of the CDR3 is TGTGCCAGCAGCGTAGAAGCGGGAGGGACAGATACGCAGTATTTT. Residues: CASSVEAGGTDTQYF.

The rearrangement uses TRBV27 and TRBJ1-2; D not certain. V was shortened by 2 bases and J by 3 bases, with 13 bases between the two germline ends. The CDR3 has 15 amino acids. Looked up from germline, CDR1 is MNHEY and CDR2 is SMNVEV (reference sequence). In DNA, the CDR3 is TGTGCCAGCAGTTTAAGTTGGCAGGTCTACTATGGCTACACCTTC. Translating gives CASSLSWQVYYGYTF.

This CDR3 is CASSAGPTNQPQHF. The CDR3 DNA follows: TGTGCCAGCAGCGCGGGACCGACAAATCAGCCCCAGCATTTT. This rearrangement joins TRBV11-2 to TRBJ1-5; tentatively, D is TRBD1 (5 bases). V lost 5 bases and J lost 4, with 12 bases in between. CDR1 is SGHAT and CDR2 is FQNNGV in the germline V gene. The CDR3 is 14 residues long.